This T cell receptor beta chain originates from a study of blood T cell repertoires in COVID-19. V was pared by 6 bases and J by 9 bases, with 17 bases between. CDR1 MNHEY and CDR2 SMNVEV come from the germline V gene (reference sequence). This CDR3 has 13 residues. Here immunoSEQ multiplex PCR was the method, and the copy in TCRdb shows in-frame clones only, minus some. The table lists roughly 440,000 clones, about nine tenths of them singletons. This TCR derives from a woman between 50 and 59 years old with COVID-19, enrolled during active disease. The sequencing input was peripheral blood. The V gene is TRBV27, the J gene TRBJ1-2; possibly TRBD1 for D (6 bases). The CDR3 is CASRGTPERRYTF. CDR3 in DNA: TGTGCCAGCAGGGGGACACCCGAAAGGCGCTACACCTTC.